The clone carrying this T cell receptor (beta chain) was detected ten times or more. Specified time point: sample taken at primary tumor resection. The data were obtained in a study of spatial heterogeneity in lung cancer. The V and J ends lost 0 bases and 6 bases respectively, with 3 bases between them. The CDR3 has 13 amino acids. Germline CDR1 MNHEY, CDR2 SMNVEV (reference sequence). Unique molecular identifiers, one per molecule, were present on every TCR cDNA molecule. TCRdb reprocessed the 5' RACE reads with MiXCR, giving one entry per CDR3 protein. The sample yields approximately 20,000 distinct CDR3 sequences, 4.6% seen once.

The chain is built from TRBV27 and TRBJ1-6; no reliable D call. The source material was PBMCs, sampled at surgery. This TCR came from a male donor with early-stage non-small cell lung cancer. The CDR3 sequence is CASSLSPNSPLHF. The CDR3 region has the DNA TGTGCCAGCAGTTTATCCCCTAATTCACCCCTCCACTTT.